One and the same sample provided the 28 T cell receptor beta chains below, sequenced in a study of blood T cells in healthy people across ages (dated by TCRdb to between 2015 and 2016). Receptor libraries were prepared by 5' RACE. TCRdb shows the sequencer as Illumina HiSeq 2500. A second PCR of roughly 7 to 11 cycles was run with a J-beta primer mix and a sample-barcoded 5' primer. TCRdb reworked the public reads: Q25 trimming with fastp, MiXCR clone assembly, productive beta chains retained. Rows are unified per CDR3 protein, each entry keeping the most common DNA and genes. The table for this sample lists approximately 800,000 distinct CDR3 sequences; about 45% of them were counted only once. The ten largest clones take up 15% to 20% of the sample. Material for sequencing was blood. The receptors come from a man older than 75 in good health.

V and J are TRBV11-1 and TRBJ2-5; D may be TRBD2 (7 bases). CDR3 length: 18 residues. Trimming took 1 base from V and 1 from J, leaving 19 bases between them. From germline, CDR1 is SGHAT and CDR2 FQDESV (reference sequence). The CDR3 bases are TGTGCCAGCAGCTTAGGCCTACCGGGGAGGGGGTTCCAAGAGACCCAGTACTTC. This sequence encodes CASSLGLPGRGFQETQYF.

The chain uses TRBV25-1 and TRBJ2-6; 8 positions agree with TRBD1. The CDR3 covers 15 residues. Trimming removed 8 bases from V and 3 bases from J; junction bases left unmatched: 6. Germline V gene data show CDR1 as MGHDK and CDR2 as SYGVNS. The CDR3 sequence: CASGQGTYGANVLTF. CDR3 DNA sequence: TGTGCCAGCGGACAGGGTACTTATGGGGCCAACGTCCTGACTTTC. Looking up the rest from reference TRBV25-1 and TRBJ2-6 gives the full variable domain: EADIYQTPRYLVIGTGKKITLECSQTMGHDKMYWYQQDPGMELHLIHYSYGVNSTEKGDLSSESTVSRIRTEHFPLTLESARPSHTSQYLCASGQGTYGANVLTFGAGSRLTVL.

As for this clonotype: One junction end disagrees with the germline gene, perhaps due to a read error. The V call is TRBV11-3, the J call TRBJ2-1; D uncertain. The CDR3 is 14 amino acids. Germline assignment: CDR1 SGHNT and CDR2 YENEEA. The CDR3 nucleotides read TGTGCCAGCAGCTTAGATTTCTCCTACAATGGGCAGTTCTTC. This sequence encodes CASSLDFSYNGQFF. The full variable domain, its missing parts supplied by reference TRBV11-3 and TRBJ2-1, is EAGVVQSPRYKIIEKKQPVAFWCNPISGHNTLYWYLQNLGQGPELLIRYENEEAVDDSQLPKDRFSAERLKGVDSTLKIQPAELGDSAVYLCASSLDFSYNGQFFGPGTRLTVL.

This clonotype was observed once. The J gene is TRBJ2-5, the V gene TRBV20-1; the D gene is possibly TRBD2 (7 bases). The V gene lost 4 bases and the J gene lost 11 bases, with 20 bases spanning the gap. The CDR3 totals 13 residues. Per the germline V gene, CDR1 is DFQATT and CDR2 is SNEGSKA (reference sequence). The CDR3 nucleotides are TGCAGTGCTAAGCGGGATTGGGACAATGAGCAGTACTTC. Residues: CSAKRDWDNEQYF.

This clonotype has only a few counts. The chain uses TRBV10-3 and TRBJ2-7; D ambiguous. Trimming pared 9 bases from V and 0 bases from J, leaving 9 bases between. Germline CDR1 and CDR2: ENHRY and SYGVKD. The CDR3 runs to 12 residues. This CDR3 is CAMRSDSYEQYF. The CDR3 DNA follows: TGTGCCATGAGGAGCGACTCCTACGAGCAGTACTTC.

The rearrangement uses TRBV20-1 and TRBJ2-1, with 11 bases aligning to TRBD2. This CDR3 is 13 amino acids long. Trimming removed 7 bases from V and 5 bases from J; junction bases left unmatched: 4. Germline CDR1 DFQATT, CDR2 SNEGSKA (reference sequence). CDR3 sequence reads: CSDSGRADNEQFF. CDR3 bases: TGCAGTGATAGCGGGAGGGCCGACAATGAGCAGTTCTTC.

Written as DNA, the CDR3 is TGCAGTGCTAGTAGGGGACTGACCTACGAGCAGTACTTC. Translated: CSASRGLTYEQYF. The rearrangement uses TRBV20-1 and TRBJ2-7; TRBD2 might be the D (6 bases). The CDR3 length is 13 residues. The V and J ends lost 3 bases and 2 bases respectively, with 11 bases between them. The germline V gene has CDR1 DFQATT and CDR2 SNEGSKA (reference sequence).

CDR3 residues: CASSGSTEYEQYF. The CDR3 nucleotides read TGTGCCAGCAGTGGGAGTACTGAATACGAGCAGTACTTC. This rearrangement joins TRBV6-2 or TRBV6-3 to TRBJ2-7, with D possibly being TRBD2 (5 bases). This CDR3 spans 13 amino acids. Germline lookup yields CDR1 MNHEY and CDR2 SVGEGT. The V end lost 5 bases, the J end lost 4 bases, and 12 bases lay between the germline ends.

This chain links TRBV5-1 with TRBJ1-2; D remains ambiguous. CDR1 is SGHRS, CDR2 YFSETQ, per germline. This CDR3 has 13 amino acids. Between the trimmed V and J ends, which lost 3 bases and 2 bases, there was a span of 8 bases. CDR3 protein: CASSSVINYGYTF. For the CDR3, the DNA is TGCGCCAGCAGCTCGGTGATAAACTATGGCTACACCTTC.

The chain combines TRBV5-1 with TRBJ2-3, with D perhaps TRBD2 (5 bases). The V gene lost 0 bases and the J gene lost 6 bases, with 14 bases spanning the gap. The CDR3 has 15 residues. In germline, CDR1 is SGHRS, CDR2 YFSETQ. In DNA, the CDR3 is TGCGCCAGCAGCTTGGGTATAGCGTCTCGGGATACGCAGTATTTT. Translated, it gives CASSLGIASRDTQYF.

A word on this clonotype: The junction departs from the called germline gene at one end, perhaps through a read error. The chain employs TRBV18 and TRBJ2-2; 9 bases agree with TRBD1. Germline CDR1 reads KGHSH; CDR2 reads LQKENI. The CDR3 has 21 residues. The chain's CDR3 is CAISPTVPGQGPLFRTGELFF. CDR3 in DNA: TGTGCCATCTCACCCACCGTCCCGGGACAGGGACCGCTATTCCGAACCGGGGAGCTGTTTTTT.

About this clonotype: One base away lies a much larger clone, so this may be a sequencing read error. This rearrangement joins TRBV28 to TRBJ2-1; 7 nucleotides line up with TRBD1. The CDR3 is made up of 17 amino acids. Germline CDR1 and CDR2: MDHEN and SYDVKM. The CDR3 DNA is TGTGCCAGCAGTTCGACAGGGTTAGGGTCCTCCTACAATGGGCAGTTCTTC. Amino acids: CASSSTGLGSSYNGQFF.

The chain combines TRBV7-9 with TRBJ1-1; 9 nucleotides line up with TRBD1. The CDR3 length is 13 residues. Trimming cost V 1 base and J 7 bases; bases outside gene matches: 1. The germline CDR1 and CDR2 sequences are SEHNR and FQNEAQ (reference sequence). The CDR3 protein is CASSLGTGDEAFF. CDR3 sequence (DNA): TGTGCCAGCAGCTTAGGGACAGGGGATGAAGCTTTCTTT.

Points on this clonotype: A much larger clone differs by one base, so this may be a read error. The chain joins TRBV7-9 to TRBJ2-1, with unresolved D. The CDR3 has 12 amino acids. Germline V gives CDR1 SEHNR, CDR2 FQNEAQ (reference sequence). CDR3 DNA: TGTGCCAGCAGCCCCCTGGGTAATGAGCGGTTCTTC. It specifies CASSPLGNERFF.

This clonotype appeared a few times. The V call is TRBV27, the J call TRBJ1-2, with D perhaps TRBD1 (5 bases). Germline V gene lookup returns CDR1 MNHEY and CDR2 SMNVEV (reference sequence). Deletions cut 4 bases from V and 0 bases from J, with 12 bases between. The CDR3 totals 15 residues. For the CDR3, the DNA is TGTGCCAGCAGTTCCTCCAGGGAGTCTAACTATGGCTACACCTTC. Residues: CASSSSRESNYGYTF.

The CDR3 DNA is TGTGCCAGCAGCAAAGTCAGCCTAGCGTACTACAATGAGCAGTTCTTC. Protein sequence: CASSKVSLAYYNEQFF. The chain is built from TRBV21-1 and TRBJ2-1; TRBD2, the table's D call, lacks a check against the DNA. TRBV21-1 is noted as a pseudogene. The CDR3 is 16 amino acids.

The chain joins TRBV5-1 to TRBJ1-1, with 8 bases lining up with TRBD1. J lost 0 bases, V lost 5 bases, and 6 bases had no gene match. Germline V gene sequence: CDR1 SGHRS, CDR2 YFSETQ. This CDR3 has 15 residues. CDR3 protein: CASRSGGGMNTEAFF. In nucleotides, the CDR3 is TGCGCCAGCAGATCAGGGGGCGGCATGAACACTGAAGCTTTCTTT.

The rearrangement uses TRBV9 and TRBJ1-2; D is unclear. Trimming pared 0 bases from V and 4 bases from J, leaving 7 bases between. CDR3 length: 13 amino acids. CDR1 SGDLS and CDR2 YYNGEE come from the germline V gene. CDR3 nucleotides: TGTGCCAGCAGCGTAGAAGGACTCTATGGCTACACCTTC. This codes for CASSVEGLYGYTF.

CDR3 nucleotide sequence: TGCAGCGTTGAGACAAACCGGGGCAATCAGCCCCAGCATTTT. Translation: CSVETNRGNQPQHF. The genes are TRBV29-1 and TRBJ1-5; no reliable D call. CDR3 size: 14 residues. The germline V gene encodes CDR1 SQVTM and CDR2 ANQGSEA. V lost 3 bases, J lost 2 bases, and 11 bases lay in between.

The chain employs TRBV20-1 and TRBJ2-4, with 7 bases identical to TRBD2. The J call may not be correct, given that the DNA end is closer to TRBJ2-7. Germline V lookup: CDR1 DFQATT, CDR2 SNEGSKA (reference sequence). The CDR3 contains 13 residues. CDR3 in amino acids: CSATGTTSGEQYF. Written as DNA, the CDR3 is TGCAGTGCAACCGGGACTACAAGTGGCGAGCAGTACTTC.

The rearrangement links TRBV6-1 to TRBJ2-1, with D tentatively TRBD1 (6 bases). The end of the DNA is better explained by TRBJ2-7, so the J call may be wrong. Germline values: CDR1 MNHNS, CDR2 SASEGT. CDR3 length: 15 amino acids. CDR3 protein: CASSEKDRRYNEQYF. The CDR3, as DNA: TGTGCCAGCAGTGAAAAAGACAGGAGATACAATGAGCAGTACTTC.

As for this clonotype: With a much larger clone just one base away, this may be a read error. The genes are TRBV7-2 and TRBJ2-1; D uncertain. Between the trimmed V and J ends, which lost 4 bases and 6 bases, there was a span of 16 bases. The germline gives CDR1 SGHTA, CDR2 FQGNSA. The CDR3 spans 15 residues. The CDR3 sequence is CASSSALSLGNEQFF. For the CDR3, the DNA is TGTGCCAGCAGCTCAGCGCTCTCTCTCGGCAATGAGCAGTTCTTC.

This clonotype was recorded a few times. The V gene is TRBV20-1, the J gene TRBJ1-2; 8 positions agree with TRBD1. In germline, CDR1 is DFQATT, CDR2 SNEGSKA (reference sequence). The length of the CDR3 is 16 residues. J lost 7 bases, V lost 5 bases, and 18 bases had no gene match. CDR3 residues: CSAPPVAGGFLSGYTF. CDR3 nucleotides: TGCAGTGCTCCCCCTGTGGCAGGGGGCTTTCTTAGTGGCTACACCTTC.

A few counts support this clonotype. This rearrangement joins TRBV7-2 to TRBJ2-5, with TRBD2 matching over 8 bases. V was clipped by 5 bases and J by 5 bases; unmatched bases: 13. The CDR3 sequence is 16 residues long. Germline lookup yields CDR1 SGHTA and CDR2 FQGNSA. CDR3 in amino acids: CASSTSSGSKGETQYF. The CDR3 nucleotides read TGTGCCAGCAGCACCTCTAGCGGGTCTAAAGGGGAGACCCAGTACTTC.

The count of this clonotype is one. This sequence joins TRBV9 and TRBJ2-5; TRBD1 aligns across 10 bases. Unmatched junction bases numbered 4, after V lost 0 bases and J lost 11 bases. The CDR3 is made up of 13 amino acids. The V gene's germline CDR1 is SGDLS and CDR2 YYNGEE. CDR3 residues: CASSVVTGGKQYF. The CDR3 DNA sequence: TGTGCCAGCAGCGTAGTGACAGGGGGCAAGCAGTACTTC.

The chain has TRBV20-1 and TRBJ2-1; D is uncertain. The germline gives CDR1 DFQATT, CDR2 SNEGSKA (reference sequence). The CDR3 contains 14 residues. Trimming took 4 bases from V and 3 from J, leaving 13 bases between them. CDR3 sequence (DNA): TGCAGTGCTATAGGCGGCTCCTACTACAATGAGCAGTTCTTC. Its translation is CSAIGGSYYNEQFF.

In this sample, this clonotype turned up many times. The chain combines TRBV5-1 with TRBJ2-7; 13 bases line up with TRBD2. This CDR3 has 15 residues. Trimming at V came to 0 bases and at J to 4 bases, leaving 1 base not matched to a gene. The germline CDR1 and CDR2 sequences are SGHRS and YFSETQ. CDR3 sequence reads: CASSLELAGGYEQYF. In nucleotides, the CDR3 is TGCGCCAGCAGCTTGGAACTAGCGGGAGGGTACGAGCAGTACTTC.

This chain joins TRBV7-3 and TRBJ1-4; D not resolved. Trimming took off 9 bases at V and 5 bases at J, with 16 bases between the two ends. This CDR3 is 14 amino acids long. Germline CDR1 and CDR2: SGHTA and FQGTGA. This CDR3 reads CASSIAARNEKLFF. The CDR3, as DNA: TGTGCCAGTAGTATCGCCGCCAGAAATGAAAAACTGTTTTTT.